Reported below is one TCR beta chain. Its antigen remains unknown. The data were obtained in a study of T cells after yellow fever vaccination. Findings of the study overall: On re-exposure, the response was weaker but peaked faster, at day 5 versus 15.

Researchers made TCR cDNA using 5'RACE template switching, and this step added a universal primer site and UMIs. From the 5' RACE reads, TCRdb called clonotypes with MiXCR, one entry per CDR3 protein. The table includes about 350,000 distinct CDR3 sequences, approximately 10% detected once. CDR3 length: 14 amino acids. V was clipped by 4 bases and J by 0 bases, with 10 bases between them. The V gene's germline CDR1 is SQVTM and CDR2 ANQGSEA. The chain is built from TRBV29-1 and TRBJ1-5; D unresolved. The sequence was obtained from a young man who received the YFV17D yellow fever vaccine. The sequencing used PBMCs, collected on the day of the first yellow fever vaccination. The CDR3 bases are TGCAGCGTTGCCGGCGGGAGTAGCAATCAGCCCCAGCATTTT. Translating gives CSVAGGSSNQPQHF. Looking up the rest from reference TRBV29-1 and TRBJ1-5 gives the full variable domain: SAVISQKPSRDICQRGTSLTIQCQVDSQVTMMFWYRQQPGQSLTLIATANQGSEATYESGFVIDKFPISRPNLTFSTLTVSNMSPEDSSIYLCSVAGGSSNQPQHFGDGTRLSIL.